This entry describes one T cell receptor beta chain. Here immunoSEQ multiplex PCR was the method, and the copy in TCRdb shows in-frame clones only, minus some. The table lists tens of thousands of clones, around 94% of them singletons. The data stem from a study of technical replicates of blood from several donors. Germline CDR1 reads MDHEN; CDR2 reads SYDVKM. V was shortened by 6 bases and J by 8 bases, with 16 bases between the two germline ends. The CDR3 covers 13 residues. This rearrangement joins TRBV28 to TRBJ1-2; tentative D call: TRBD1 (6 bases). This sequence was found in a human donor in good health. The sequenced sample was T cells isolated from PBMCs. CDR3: CASSPAGGWGYTF. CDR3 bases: TGTGCCAGCAGCCCCGCGGGGGGCTGGGGCTACACCTTC.